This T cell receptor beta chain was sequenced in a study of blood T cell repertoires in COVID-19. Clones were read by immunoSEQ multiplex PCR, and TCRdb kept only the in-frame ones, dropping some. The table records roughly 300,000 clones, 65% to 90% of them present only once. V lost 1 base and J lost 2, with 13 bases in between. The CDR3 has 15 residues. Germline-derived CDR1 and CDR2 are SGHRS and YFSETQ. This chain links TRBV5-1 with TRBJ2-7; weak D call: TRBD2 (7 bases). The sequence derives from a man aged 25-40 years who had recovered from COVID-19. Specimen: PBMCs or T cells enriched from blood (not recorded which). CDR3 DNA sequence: TGCGCCAGCAGCTTGATGGGGGGGGGCCCCTACGAGCAGTACTTC. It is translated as CASSLMGGGPYEQYF.